This TCR beta chain was found in a study of blood T cell repertoires in COVID-19. Background on the study: COVID-19 samples from acute and convalescent phases originated in the United States, Italy and Spain. T cells, B-cell-depleted T cells, or PBMCs provided the cDNA or gDNA that served as material.

V lost 3 bases to trimming and J lost 7 bases; unmatched junction nucleotides: 6. The CDR3 has 14 residues. Germline CDR1 MNHNS, CDR2 SASEGT. Per the authors' pipeline: Estimation of nucleated cell counts relied on the amplification of reference gene primers. Some clones are missing from TCRdb's copy, which holds only in-frame ones; the method was immunoSEQ multiplex PCR. From that table come the V and J calls and clone size; the DNA was used to work out D and trimming. The repertoire includes 100,000 or so clones, 65% to 90% of them detected once, and around 4.5% sits in the top ten. The rearrangement joins TRBV6-1 to TRBJ1-2, with 9 bases fitting TRBD1. This TCR derives from a man in his fifties or sixties with acute or convalescent COVID-19. Material: peripheral blood. The CDR3 sequence: CASSDRDRVGGYTF. For the CDR3, the DNA is TGTGCCAGCAGTGACCGGGACAGGGTTGGTGGCTACACCTTC.